This T cell receptor (beta chain) was sequenced in a study of shared clonotypes between healthy human individuals. As for the study in general: Aged 18 to 49, the donors were a couple of women and a few men. Findings of the study overall: Memory subsets generally showed lower estimated richness than naive subsets.

The CDR3 length is 15 residues. V was clipped by 0 bases and J by 2 bases, with 12 bases between them. Germline CDR1 SGHRS, CDR2 YFSETQ. Every immunoSEQ plate was one replicate of a subset's evenly spread DNA. TCRdb's table, derived via immunoSEQ multiplex PCR, lists solely in-frame clones and lacks some. This sample yields about a million clones, of which about 80% are seen a single time; about 1.4% belongs to the top ten. Details on this clone: The antigen remains unidentified.

Caucasian adults living in Nashville, Tennessee, provided all samples. The source material was memory CD4+ T cells sorted from blood. Noted subset: CD45RA-negative fraction. The rearrangement joins TRBV5-1 to TRBJ2-7; D uncertain. This clonotype was sampled from a man younger than 35 in good health. CDR3 in DNA: TGCGCCAGCAGCTTGGTGCCGGGTGACACCTACGAGCAGTACTTC. This sequence encodes CASSLVPGDTYEQYF.